Below are 17 T cell receptor beta chains sequenced from a single sample in a study of T cells in Graves' hyperthyroidism and ophthalmopathy. RNA transcripts gave rise to amplified TCR beta CDR3 regions. The TCR CDR3 first-round RT-PCR relied on the HTBI primer set. TCRdb re-derived calls from the multiplex PCR reads in MiXCR, one entry per CDR3 protein. The table shows 530,000 or so distinct CDR3 sequences, with around 42% occurring only once. Specimen: peripheral blood or thyroid tissue (not recorded which). These receptors were taken from a woman aged 18-35 years with Graves' hyperthyroidism.

The rearrangement uses TRBV7-2 and TRBJ1-5; perhaps TRBD1 as D (5 bases). Trimming pared 4 bases from V and 14 bases from J, leaving 18 bases between. From germline, CDR1 is SGHTA and CDR2 FQGNSA. The CDR3 totals 13 residues. The CDR3 loop is CASSSQLSGGEHF. The CDR3 nucleotides read TGTGCCAGCAGCTCCCAGCTGTCGGGGGGTGAGCATTTT. The complete variable domain, with remaining parts taken from reference TRBV7-2 and TRBJ1-5, reads GAGVSQSPSNKVTEKGKDVELRCDPISGHTALYWYRQSLGQGLEFLIYFQGNSAPDKSGLPSDRFSAERTGGSVSTLTIQRTQQEDSAVYLCASSSQLSGGEHFGDGTRLSIL.

This clonotype was recorded at least ten times. The rearrangement links TRBV20-1 to TRBJ2-5; D could derive from TRBD1 or TRBD2 (5 bases each). Germline V gene sequence: CDR1 DFQATT, CDR2 SNEGSKA (reference sequence). The V end lost 3 bases, the J end lost 5 bases, and 22 bases lay between the germline ends. CDR3 length equals 16 residues. CDR3 amino acids: CSASSERAAWGETQYF. The CDR3 DNA reads TGCAGTGCTAGTTCCGAGAGGGCAGCCTGGGGGGAGACCCAGTACTTC.

This clonotype was observed once. With a much larger clone just one base away, this may be a read error. V gene TRBV27 combines with J gene TRBJ1-2; D may be TRBD1 (6 bases). CDR1 and CDR2 from the germline V gene are MNHEY and SMNVEV (reference sequence). CDR3 length equals 14 residues. Deletions cut 5 bases from V and 6 bases from J, with 16 bases between. The CDR3 coding sequence is TGTGCCAGCAGTCACCTACCAAACAGGGATGGCTACACCTTC. Amino acid sequence: CASSHLPNRDGYTF.

This clonotype was recorded many times. The rearrangement links TRBV5-1 to TRBJ2-7; TRBD2 matches at 14 bases. V gave up 0 bases and J gave up 5 bases; unmatched junction bases: 1. The CDR3 consists of 15 residues. Germline loops: CDR1 SGHRS, CDR2 YFSETQ. The DNA of the CDR3 is TGCGCCAGCAGCTTGGCGGGACTAGCGGGAGACGAGCAGTACTTC. This gives the protein CASSLAGLAGDEQYF.

This clonotype was picked up many times. V gene TRBV20-1 combines with J gene TRBJ2-7; the D is unclear. Germline V gene data show CDR1 as DFQATT and CDR2 as SNEGSKA (reference sequence). V was cut by 3 bases and J by 1 base, with 10 bases left in between. The CDR3 extends over 13 amino acids. CDR3 bases: TGCAGTGCTAGCTTAGGACCTTCCTACGAGCAGTACTTC. Amino acids: CSASLGPSYEQYF.

V and J are TRBV20-1 and TRBJ2-5; TRBD1 agrees at 10 bases. The CDR3 sequence is 16 residues long. Trimming took 5 bases from V and 4 from J; bases not matched to a gene: 13. CDR1 is DFQATT and CDR2 is SNEGSKA in the germline V gene (reference sequence). The CDR3 bases are TGCAGTGCTGACGGACAGGGGGAGGGCGGGACAGAGACCCAGTACTTC. Its protein product is CSADGQGEGGTETQYF.

The chain links TRBV2 to TRBJ2-1, with 8 bases fitting TRBD2. Germline CDR1 SNHLY, CDR2 FYNNEI. V gave up 6 bases and J gave up 12 bases; unmatched junction bases: 10. This CDR3 region has 13 residues. CDR3 loop: CASRGLAGGRQFF. In nucleotides, the CDR3 is TGTGCCAGCAGGGGGCTAGCGGGTGGTCGGCAGTTCTTC.

This clonotype was found many times. This chain joins TRBV12-3 or TRBV12-4 and TRBJ1-1; D not certain. Trimming took off 4 bases at V and 9 bases at J, with 12 bases between the two ends. The CDR3 consists of 12 residues. This chain's CDR3 is CASSSETIKAFF. The CDR3 DNA reads TGTGCCAGCAGTTCTGAGACAATTAAAGCTTTCTTT.

This clonotype was seen many times. The V call is TRBV7-2, the J call TRBJ1-2, with D hard to call. The germline V gene has CDR1 SGHTA and CDR2 FQGNSA. V was clipped by 1 base and J by 8 bases, with 14 bases between them. This CDR3 contains 14 residues. CDR3 sequence: CASSLDRTDLGYTF. CDR3 coding DNA: TGTGCCAGCAGCTTAGATAGGACGGATTTAGGCTACACCTTC.

This clonotype was found a few times. The chain carries TRBV11-2 and TRBJ2-3; 8 bases are a match to TRBD2. This CDR3 region has 14 residues. The V gene's germline CDR1 is SGHAT and CDR2 FQNNGV. V lost 3 bases, J lost 5 bases, and 4 bases stayed unmatched. The CDR3 spells CASSFLAGRDTQYF. CDR3 coding DNA: TGTGCCAGCAGCTTCTTAGCGGGGCGAGATACGCAGTATTTT.

About this clonotype itself: Without the conserved terminal phenylalanine or tryptophan, this CDR3 likely stems from a read error. It is unclear where the CDR3 begins or ends on the DNA, so no DNA is shown, and the CDR3 is as TCRdb lists it. The chain joins TRBV19 to TRBJ2-6; the DNA was not used to check the table's D call, TRBD2. Inclusive of both ends, the CDR3 amounts to 9 amino acids. Germline CDR1 and CDR2: LNHDA and SQIVND (reference sequence). The CDR3 here is CACSEVMAI.

This clonotype was observed at least ten times. The V gene is TRBV7-2, the J gene TRBJ1-5; TRBD1 is a possible D gene (6 bases). Per the germline V gene, CDR1 is SGHTA and CDR2 is FQGNSA. The CDR3 length is 15 residues. Trimming pared 4 bases from V and 3 bases from J, leaving 13 bases between. This CDR3 reads CASSSYTGNNQPQHF. The CDR3 DNA reads TGTGCCAGCAGCTCGTACACAGGGAACAATCAGCCCCAGCATTTT.

For this clonotype: Because the CDR3 is missing its conserved closing phenylalanine or tryptophan, this is likely a read error. The limits of the CDR3 on the DNA are not certain, so only TCRdb's listed CDR3 is given. The genes are TRBV6-2 or TRBV6-3 and TRBJ1-2. CDR1 is MNHEY and CDR2 is SVGEGT in the germline V gene. The CDR3 adds up to 11 amino acids, both ends counted. This CDR3 is CASSYSVDPPY.

This clonotype was counted ten times or more. V and J are TRBV7-2 and TRBJ1-6; possibly TRBD1 for D (5 bases). There are 14 residues in the CDR3. Germline CDR1 and CDR2: SGHTA and FQGNSA. Trimming left V 5 bases short and J 6 bases short, with 11 bases between. CDR3 coding DNA: TGTGCCAGCAGCGGGGACGTGGGTAATTCACCCCTCCACTTT. Protein sequence: CASSGDVGNSPLHF.

Points on this clonotype: A read error may explain this, as a much larger clone is one base away. The chain couples TRBV20-1 to TRBJ1-1; 8 nucleotides agree with TRBD1. This CDR3 spans 14 amino acids. The germline V gene has CDR1 DFQATT and CDR2 SNEGSKA (reference sequence). CDR3 DNA sequence: TGCAGTGCTAGGACGGACAGGGTGGACACTGAAGCTTCCTTT. This gives the protein CSARTDRVDTEASF.

With respect to this clonotype: A single base separates this from a much larger clone, so it may be a read error. J is TRBJ2-2 and V is TRBV20-1; no clear D. V was shortened by 3 bases and J by 10 bases, with 12 bases between the two germline ends. The CDR3 has 12 amino acids. CDR1 is DFQATT, CDR2 SNEGSKA, per germline (reference sequence). CDR3 loop: CSASDFVSELFF. In DNA, the CDR3 is TGCAGTGCTAGTGATTTTGTATCGGAGCTGTTTTTT.

Ten or more counts support this clonotype. CDR3 in DNA: TGTGCCAGCAGAGACAGGTTCTATGGCTACACCTTC. Protein sequence: CASRDRFYGYTF. The chain employs TRBV2 and TRBJ1-2; D is possibly TRBD1 (6 bases). V was trimmed by 6 bases and J by 4 bases, leaving 9 bases between them. The CDR3 has 12 amino acids. Germline-derived CDR1 and CDR2 are SNHLY and FYNNEI.